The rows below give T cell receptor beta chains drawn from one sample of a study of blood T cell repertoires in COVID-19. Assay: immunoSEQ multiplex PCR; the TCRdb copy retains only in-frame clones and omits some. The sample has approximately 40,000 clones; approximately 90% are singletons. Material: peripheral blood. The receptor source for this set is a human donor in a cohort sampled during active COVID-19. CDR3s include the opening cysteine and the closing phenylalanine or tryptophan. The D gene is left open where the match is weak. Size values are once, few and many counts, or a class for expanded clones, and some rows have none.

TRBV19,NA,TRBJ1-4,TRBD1,CASSLGQGRATNEKLFF,TGTGCCAGTAGTCTTGGACAGGGGAGAGCAACTAATGAAAAACTGTTTTTT
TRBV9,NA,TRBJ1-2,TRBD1,CASSVRQGDYGYTF,TGTGCCAGCAGCGTACGACAGGGTGACTATGGCTACACCTTC
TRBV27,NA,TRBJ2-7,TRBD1,CASSGQGVPIKQYF,TGTGCCAGCAGCGGACAGGGGGTGCCCATCAAGCAGTACTTC
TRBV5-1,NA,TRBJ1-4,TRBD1,CASSPGTGEKLFF,TGCGCCAGCAGCCCCGGGACAGGAGAAAAACTGTTTTTT
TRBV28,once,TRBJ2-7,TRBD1,CASSEGTDYYEQYF,TGTGCCAGCAGTGAGGGGACAGACTACTACGAGCAGTACTTC
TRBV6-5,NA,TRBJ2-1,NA,CASSYRGSDEQFF,TGTGCCAGCAGTTACCGAGGGTCCGATGAGCAGTTCTTC
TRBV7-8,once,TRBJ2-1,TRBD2,CASSLSSGGYNEQFF,TGTGCCAGCAGCTTATCTAGCGGGGGTTACAATGAGCAGTTCTTC
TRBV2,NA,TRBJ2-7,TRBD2,CASRASGRTYEQYF,TGTGCCAGCAGGGCCAGCGGGAGGACCTACGAGCAGTACTTC
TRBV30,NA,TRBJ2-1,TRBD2,CAWSGTSGYNEQFF,TGTGCCTGGAGTGGGACTAGCGGTTACAATGAGCAGTTCTTC
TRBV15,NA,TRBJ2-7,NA,CATSRGGVSYEQYF,TGTGCCACCAGCAGAGGCGGGGTGAGCTACGAGCAGTACTTC
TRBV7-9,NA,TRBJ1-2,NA,CASSSRGRGGGYTF,TGTGCCAGCAGCTCACGAGGAAGGGGGGGAGGCTACACCTTC
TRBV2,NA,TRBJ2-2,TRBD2,CASSPSGGGNTGELFF,TGTGCCAGCAGCCCTTCGGGAGGGGGAAACACCGGGGAGCTGTTTTTT
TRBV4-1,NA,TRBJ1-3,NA,CASSQRGTGNTIYF,TGCGCCAGCAGCCAGAGGGGGACTGGAAACACCATATATTTT
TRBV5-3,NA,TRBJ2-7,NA,CARSPPGKSNEQYF,TGTGCCAGAAGCCCCCCGGGGAAGTCTAACGAGCAGTACTTC
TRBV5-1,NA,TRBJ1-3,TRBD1,CASSGGQTSGNTIYF,TGCGCCAGCAGCGGGGGACAGACCTCTGGAAACACCATATATTTT
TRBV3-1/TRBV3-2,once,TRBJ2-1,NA,CASSQLAEQFF,TGTGCCAGCAGCCAACTAGCTGAGCAGTTCTTC
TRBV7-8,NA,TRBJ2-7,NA,CASSLGFQGSRHYEQYF,TGTGCCAGCAGCTTAGGGTTCCAGGGATCGCGTCACTACGAGCAGTACTTC
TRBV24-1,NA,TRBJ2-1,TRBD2,CATSDPRQRDPPYNEQFF,TGTGCCACCAGTGATCCCCGTCAGCGGGACCCACCCTACAATGAGCAGTTCTTC
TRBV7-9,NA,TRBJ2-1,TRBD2,CASSILPGLAENEQFF,TGTGCCAGCAGCATCCTTCCGGGACTAGCGGAGAATGAGCAGTTCTTC
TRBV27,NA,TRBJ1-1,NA,CASSFRSRANTEAFF,TGTGCCAGCAGTTTCCGTTCCAGGGCGAACACTGAAGCTTTCTTT
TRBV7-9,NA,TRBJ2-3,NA,CASRLGDTDTQYF,TGTGCCAGCAGGCTAGGAGACACAGATACGCAGTATTTT
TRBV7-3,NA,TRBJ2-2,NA,CASSLIGVPANTGELFF,TGTGCCAGCAGCTTAATAGGGGTTCCCGCGAACACCGGGGAGCTGTTTTTT
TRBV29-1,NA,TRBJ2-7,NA,CSVGGAAVSYEQYF,TGCAGCGTTGGTGGAGCAGCGGTCTCCTACGAGCAGTACTTC
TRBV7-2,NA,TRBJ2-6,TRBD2,CASSRTRAGANVLTF,TGTGCCAGCAGCCGGACTAGGGCTGGGGCCAACGTCCTGACTTTC
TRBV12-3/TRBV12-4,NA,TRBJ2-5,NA,CASRGQRETQYF,TGTGCCAGCAGGGGACAACGGGAGACCCAGTACTTC
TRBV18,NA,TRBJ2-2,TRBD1,CASSPSGQSSAGELFF,TGTGCCAGCTCACCATCGGGACAGAGTAGCGCCGGGGAGCTGTTTTTT
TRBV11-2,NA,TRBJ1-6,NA,CASSLQRQSNSPLHF,TGTGCCAGCAGCTTACAGCGACAGAGTAATTCACCCCTCCACTTT
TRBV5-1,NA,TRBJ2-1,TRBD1,CASSLDRGRDEQFF,TGCGCCAGCAGCTTAGACAGGGGGCGGGATGAGCAGTTCTTC
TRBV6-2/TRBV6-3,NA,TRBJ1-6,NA,CASSYTGQASPLHF,TGTGCCAGCAGTTACACAGGGCAAGCTTCACCCCTCCACTTT
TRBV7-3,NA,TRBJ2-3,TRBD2,CASSSSGAARTDTQYF,TGTGCCAGCAGCTCTAGCGGAGCGGCTCGCACAGATACGCAGTATTTT
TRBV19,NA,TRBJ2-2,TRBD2,CASTAAGVSGELFF,TGTGCCAGTACCGCAGCGGGAGTGTCGGGGGAGCTGTTTTTT